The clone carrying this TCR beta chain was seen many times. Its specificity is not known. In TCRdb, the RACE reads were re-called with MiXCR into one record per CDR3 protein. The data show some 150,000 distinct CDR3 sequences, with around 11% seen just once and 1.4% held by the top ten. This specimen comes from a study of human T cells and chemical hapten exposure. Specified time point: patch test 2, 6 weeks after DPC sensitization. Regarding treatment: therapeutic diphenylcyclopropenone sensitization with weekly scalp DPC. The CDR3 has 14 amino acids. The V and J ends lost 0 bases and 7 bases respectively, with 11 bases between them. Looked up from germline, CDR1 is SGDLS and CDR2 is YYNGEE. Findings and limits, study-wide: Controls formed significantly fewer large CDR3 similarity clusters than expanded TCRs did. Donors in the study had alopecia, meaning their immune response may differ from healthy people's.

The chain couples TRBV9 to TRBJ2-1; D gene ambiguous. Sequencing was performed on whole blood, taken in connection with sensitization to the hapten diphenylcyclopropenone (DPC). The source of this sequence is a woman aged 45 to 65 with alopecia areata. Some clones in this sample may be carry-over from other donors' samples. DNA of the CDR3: TGTGCCAGCAGCGTAGCTGCGCTAGGAAATGAGCAGTTCTTC. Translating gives CASSVAALGNEQFF.